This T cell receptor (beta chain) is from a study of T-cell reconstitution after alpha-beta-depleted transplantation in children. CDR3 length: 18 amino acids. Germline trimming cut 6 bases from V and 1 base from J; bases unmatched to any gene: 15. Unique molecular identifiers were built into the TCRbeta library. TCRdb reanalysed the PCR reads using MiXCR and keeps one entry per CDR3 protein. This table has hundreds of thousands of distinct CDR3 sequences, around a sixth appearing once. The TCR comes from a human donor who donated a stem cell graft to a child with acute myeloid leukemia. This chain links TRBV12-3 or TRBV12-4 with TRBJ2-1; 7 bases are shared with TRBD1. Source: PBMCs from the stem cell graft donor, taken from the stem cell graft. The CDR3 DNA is TGTGCCAGCAGCCCTCCCCAAAAGAAGGGGGCGTCCTACAATGAGCAGTTCTTC. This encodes CASSPPQKKGASYNEQFF.